This T cell receptor (beta chain) is drawn from a study of OX40 agonist ivuxolimab in advanced cancers. As for the study in general: Patients were infused with ivuxolimab every 2 weeks at 0.01 to 10 mg/kg.

There are 15 residues in the CDR3. TCRdb keeps only in-frame clones here, not all; method: immunoSEQ multiplex PCR. The sample contains 40,000 to 60,000 clones, 90% to 95% of which appear only once. The V gene is TRBV21-1, the J gene TRBJ2-2; the table assigns TRBD1, which was not confirmed against the DNA. TRBV21-1 is reported as a pseudogene. The material was CD4+ or CD8+ T cells sorted from blood, obtained in a trial of the OX40 agonist ivuxolimab. This TCR was recovered from an adult with an advanced solid tumor such as melanoma, head and neck, liver or kidney cancer. CDR3 DNA: TGTGCCAGCAGCAAAGGACAGCAAAACACCGGGGAGCTGTTTTTT. Its translation: CASSKGQQNTGELFF.